This T cell receptor beta chain was sequenced in a study of breast tumors, draining lymph nodes, adjacent tissues. Study-wide results and limits: Tumor T cell lymph node origin was a supported hypothesis, not proven. Data fit most tumor T cells coming from lymph node, expanding in tumor. Tumor TCR diversity was below lymph nodes but above nontumor tissue.

The CDR3 has 13 amino acids. V was pared by 2 bases and J by 1 base, with 5 bases between. Germline V gives CDR1 SEHNR, CDR2 FQNEAQ (reference sequence). Axillary draining lymph nodes of breast cancer patients supplied the node samples. The table lists this clonotype with a few counts. Its specificity is unknown. TCRdb re-called the multiplex PCR reads with MiXCR, one entry per CDR3 protein. The profile shows more than 250,000 distinct CDR3 sequences, over 30% of them singletons. Sequences were obtained from axillary lymph node tissue. This chain links TRBV7-9 with TRBJ1-1, with unresolved D. The sequence came from a female donor with breast cancer. Some clones in this sample may be carry-over from other donors' samples. The CDR3 loop is CASSLTTNTEAFF. The CDR3, as DNA: TGTGCCAGCAGCTTAACCACGAACACTGAAGCTTTCTTT. The whole variable domain, remainder taken from reference TRBV7-9 and TRBJ1-1, is DTGVSQNPRHKITKRGQNVTFRCDPISEHNRLYWYRQTLGQGPEFLTYFQNEAQLEKSRLLSDRFSAERPKGSFSTLEIQRTEQGDSAMYLCASSLTTNTEAFFGQGTRLTVV.